This T cell receptor (beta chain) was found in a study of early T cells in non-severe SARS-CoV-2 infection. Study overall: Unsorted whole blood bulk RNA was sequenced, with unpaired chains.

In its sample, this clonotype was seen a few times. What it binds is not known. Study-level points and caveats: Clonotype matching in VDJdb favored anti-spike CD8 responses and did not capture private and CD4 specificities.

Unique molecular identifier tags were affixed to discrete cDNA molecules. TCRdb used MiXCR to reprocess the 5' RACE reads, holding one entry per CDR3 protein. The data show over 25,000 distinct CDR3 sequences, with roughly 5.9% seen just once and approximately 0.9% held by the top ten. What was sequenced was whole blood. The clonotype originates from an adult who was a healthcare worker with PCR-confirmed SARS-CoV-2 infection or an uninfected control (not recorded which).

The CDR3 region has the DNA TGCGCCAGCAGTGGACGCAACACCGGGGAGCTGTTTTTT. It codes for CASSGRNTGELFF. V and J are TRBV10-2 and TRBJ2-2, with D unresolved. Trimming shortened V by 4 bases and J by 2 bases, and 5 bases separated the two germline ends. The V gene's germline CDR1 is WSHSY and CDR2 SAAADI. The CDR3 runs to 13 residues.